This T cell receptor (beta chain) was profiled in a study of T-cell memory formation after mild COVID-19. Notes on this clonotype: Its matching antigen is unknown.

From the 5' RACE reads, TCRdb called clonotypes with MiXCR, one entry per CDR3 protein. Of 350,000 or so distinct CDR3 sequences in the sample, 10% to 15% are singletons; the top ten hold about a fifth. The CDR3 sequence is 15 residues long. Germline V gene data show CDR1 as LNHNV and CDR2 as YYDKDF (reference sequence). Trimming cost V 0 bases and J 9 bases; bases outside gene matches: 8. Study-wide results and limits: Clones shrinking between day 15 and 85 showed a balanced CD4/CD8 split, and those that grew later tilted toward CD4+. Cross-reactive memory apparently joined, as some responding clones appeared in pre-infection memory.

V and J are TRBV15 and TRBJ2-1; 7 bases are shared with TRBD1. Sequencing was done on a sample of PBMCs or a T cell subset sorted from them (not recorded which). This clonotype was sampled from a man aged 18 to 35 who had mild COVID-19 (a few samples of this study predate the infection). Cell type and time point are not known. The chain's CDR3 is CATSRDRDRVGEQFF. DNA for the CDR3: TGTGCCACCAGCAGAGATCGTGACAGGGTCGGTGAGCAGTTCTTC. The entire variable domain, with the rest obtained from reference TRBV15 and TRBJ2-1, is as follows: DAMVIQNPRYQVTQFGKPVTLSCSQTLNHNVMYWYQQKSSQAPKLLFHYYDKDFNNEADTPDNFQSRRPNTSFCFLDIRSPGLGDTAMYLCATSRDRDRVGEQFFGPGTRLTVL.